Listed below are T cell receptor beta chains from one sample, sequenced in a study of blood T cell repertoires in COVID-19. Clones were sequenced by immunoSEQ multiplex PCR, and TCRdb holds only the in-frame ones, with some missing. The sample comprises about 200,000 clones, 92% of which are singletons, and approximately 1.2% rests with the top ten. Sequenced material: peripheral blood. The source of these receptors is a man in his thirties or forties with acute or convalescent COVID-19. CDR3s include the opening cysteine and the closing phenylalanine or tryptophan. The D gene is left open where the match is weak. The listing skips clone size in some rows; elsewhere it reads once, few, many or a size class.

abundance,d_gene,j_gene,v_gene,CDR3nt,CDR3aa
few,.,TRBJ2-7,TRBV7-9,TGTGCCAGCAACTCGGGAAACGAGCAGTACTTC,CASNSGNEQYF
.,.,TRBJ1-5,TRBV19,TGTGCCAGTAGTAACAAGCCCCCCGGCAGGGCCGTTTGGGGGCCCCAGCATTTT,CASSNKPPGRAVWGPQHF
.,TRBD2,TRBJ2-7,TRBV30,TGTGCCTGGAGGTGGGGAGGGGTCTACGAGCAGTACTTC,CAWRWGGVYEQYF
.,TRBD1,TRBJ1-1,TRBV28,TGTGCCAGCAGTTTCCTTGACAGGGCCAGGGAAGCTTTCTTT,CASSFLDRAREAFF
few,.,TRBJ2-3,TRBV5-1,TGCGCCAGCAGCTCGGACGGCCTCAGGGGCACAGATACGCAGTATTTT,CASSSDGLRGTDTQYF
.,TRBD2,TRBJ2-1,TRBV6-5,TGTGCCAGCAGTTACCAAATAGCGGGAGCCGACAATGAGCAGTTCTTC,CASSYQIAGADNEQFF
.,TRBD2,TRBJ2-1,TRBV28,TGTGCCAGCAGTTTACAAGGGTCGGGGACTAGCGGGAGTATCGACAATGAGCAGTTCTTC,CASSLQGSGTSGSIDNEQFF
.,.,TRBJ2-7,TRBV5-6,TGTGCCAGCAGCTTGGCTTTCTACGAGCAGTACTTC,CASSLAFYEQYF
.,.,TRBJ2-7,TRBV3-1/TRBV3-2,TGTGCCAGCAGCCAAGATATTGCGGGGGAGCAGTACTTC,CASSQDIAGEQYF
.,.,TRBJ1-5,TRBV10-3,TGTGCCATCAGTGTCTCCGGTCAGCCCCAGCATTTT,CAISVSGQPQHF
.,TRBD2,TRBJ2-5,TRBV7-2,TGTGCCAGCAGCTTAGCGGGGGGGCAAGAGACCCAGTACTTC,CASSLAGGQETQYF
.,TRBD1,TRBJ1-1,TRBV3-1/TRBV3-2,TGTGCCAGCAGTTGGGACAGCCGGAACACTGAAGCTTTCTTT,CASSWDSRNTEAFF
few,.,TRBJ1-1,TRBV29-1,TGCAGCGTAGGACAGATGAACACTGAAGCTTTCTTT,CSVGQMNTEAFF